These 2 T cell receptor beta chains were all obtained from the same sample, sequenced in a study of blood T cell repertoires in COVID-19 (dated by TCRdb to about 2020). Library construction relied on the immunoSEQ multiplex PCR assay. Sourced from immuneACCESS, this table was stored by TCRdb with only in-frame sequences that have V and J called. A share of the clones is absent; for the studies checked, an unresolved V gene accounts for under half, and the remainder has no known explanation. Counted in this sample were 130,000 to 150,000 clones; 65% to 80% of them appeared once. 13% of the sample lies in the top ten. The sequenced material came from peripheral blood. The receptors come from a man at least 80 years old with acute or convalescent COVID-19.

This clone was detected a few times. The genes are TRBV7-2 and TRBJ2-4; perhaps TRBD2 as D (5 bases). Germline lookup yields CDR1 SGHTA and CDR2 FQGNSA. CDR3 length equals 15 residues. V dropped 5 bases and J dropped 9 bases, with 20 bases sitting between them. The CDR3 reads CASSDRGLGFTIQYF. In DNA form, the CDR3 reads TGTGCCAGCAGCGACCGGGGTCTCGGTTTCACCATTCAGTACTTC.

The chain employs TRBV7-2 and TRBJ2-7, with D tentatively TRBD1 (5 bases). V was pared by 2 bases and J by 6 bases, with 11 bases between. There are 13 residues in the CDR3. Germline-derived CDR1 and CDR2 are SGHTA and FQGNSA. The CDR3 spells CASSLLRTREQYF. The CDR3 coding sequence is TGTGCCAGCAGCTTATTAAGGACACGCGAGCAGTACTTC.